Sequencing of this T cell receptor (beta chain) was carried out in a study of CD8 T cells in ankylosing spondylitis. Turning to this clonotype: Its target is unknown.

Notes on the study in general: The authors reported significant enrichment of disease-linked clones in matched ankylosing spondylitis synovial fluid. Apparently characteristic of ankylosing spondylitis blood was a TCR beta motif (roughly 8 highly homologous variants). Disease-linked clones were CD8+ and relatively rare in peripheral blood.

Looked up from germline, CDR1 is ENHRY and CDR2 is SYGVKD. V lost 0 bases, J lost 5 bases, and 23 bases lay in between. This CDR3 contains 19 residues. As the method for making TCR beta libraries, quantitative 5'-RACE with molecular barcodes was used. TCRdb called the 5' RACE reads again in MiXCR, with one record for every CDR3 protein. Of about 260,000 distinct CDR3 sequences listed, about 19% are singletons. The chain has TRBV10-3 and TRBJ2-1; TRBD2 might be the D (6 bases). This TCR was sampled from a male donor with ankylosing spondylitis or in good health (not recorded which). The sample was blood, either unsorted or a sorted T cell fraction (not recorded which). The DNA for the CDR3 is TGTGCCATCAGTGAGTCCGGAGGGACGGCCCGAGCCCTACACAATGAGCAGTTCTTC. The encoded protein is CAISESGGTARALHNEQFF.